The 3 T cell receptor beta chains below all came from one sample that was sequenced in a study of shared clonotypes between healthy human individuals. Only CD45RO-negative cells positively selected for CCR7 counted as naive CD8 cells, so terminally differentiated effector memory CD45RA+ cells were excluded. Produced via immunoSEQ multiplex PCR; TCRdb's table is partial and in-frame only. The table includes around 700,000 clones, about 91% detected once. Sequenced sample: naive CD8+ T cells sorted from blood. Receptors were obtained from a man younger than 40 in good health.

This clone was found a few times. The rearrangement uses TRBV5-4 and TRBJ2-3; D gene uncertain. Germline V gene data show CDR1 as SGHNT and CDR2 as YYREEE (reference sequence). V was pared by 3 bases and J by 0 bases, with 17 bases between. The CDR3 runs 17 residues. The CDR3 sequence: CASSSPNRPPSTDTQYF. The CDR3 DNA reads as TGTGCCAGCAGCTCCCCAAATAGGCCCCCAAGCACAGATACGCAGTATTTT.

J is TRBJ2-1 and V is TRBV5-4, with D unclear. Germline CDR1 and CDR2: SGHNT and YYREEE (reference sequence). The CDR3 is 13 amino acids. V was pared by 0 bases and J by 5 bases, with 6 bases between. CDR3 DNA: TGTGCCAGCAGCTTGGAAAGCGACAATGAGCAGTTCTTC. Its translation: CASSLESDNEQFF.

CDR3 sequence: CASSPAQVFSYEQYF. In nucleotides, the CDR3 is TGCGCCAGCAGCCCAGCCCAGGTTTTCTCCTACGAGCAGTACTTC. V gene TRBV4-1 combines with J gene TRBJ2-7; no definite D call. Germline V gene data show CDR1 as MGHRA and CDR2 as YSYEKL. The CDR3 consists of 15 residues. Trimming stripped 4 bases from V and 0 bases from J, with 13 bases between.